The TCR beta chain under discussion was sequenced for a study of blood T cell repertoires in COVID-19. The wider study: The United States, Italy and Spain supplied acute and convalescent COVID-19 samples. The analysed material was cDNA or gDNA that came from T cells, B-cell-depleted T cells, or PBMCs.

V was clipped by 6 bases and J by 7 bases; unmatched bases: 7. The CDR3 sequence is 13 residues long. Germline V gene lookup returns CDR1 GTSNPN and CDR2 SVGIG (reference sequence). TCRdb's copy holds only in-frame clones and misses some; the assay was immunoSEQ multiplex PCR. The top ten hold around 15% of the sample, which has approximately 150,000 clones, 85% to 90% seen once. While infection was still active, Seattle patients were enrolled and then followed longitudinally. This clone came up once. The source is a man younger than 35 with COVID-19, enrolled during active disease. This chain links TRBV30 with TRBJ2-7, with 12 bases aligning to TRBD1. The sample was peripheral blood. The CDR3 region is CACPGQGAFEQYF. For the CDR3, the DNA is TGTGCCTGTCCGGGACAGGGGGCATTTGAGCAGTACTTC.